This record looks at one T cell receptor (beta chain) sequence and its context. Here immunoSEQ multiplex PCR was the method, and the copy in TCRdb shows in-frame clones only, minus some. The sample lists 100,000 or so clones, about 90% occurring once. The data stem from a study of T cell changes during pregnancy in multiple sclerosis. CDR3 length: 13 amino acids. Germline values: CDR1 SQVTM, CDR2 ANQGSEA. The V end was cut by 2 bases, the J end by 0 bases, with 4 bases between. This receptor was obtained from a female donor with multiple sclerosis, enrolled in a pregnancy study. Sample: peripheral blood, taken after pregnancy. V is TRBV29-1 and J is TRBJ1-4; no definite D call. The CDR3 DNA reads TGCAGCGTTGAATCTGCAACTAATGAAAAACTGTTTTTT. This translates into CSVESATNEKLFF.